This T cell receptor beta chain emerged from a study of blood T cells in healthy people across ages. Study-wide background: Every two T cells gave about one barcoded beta molecule via template switching.

Study-wide results and limits: TCR beta diversity tracked closely with naive T cell percentage.

As regards this clonotype: No antigen is known for it.

Trimming at V came to 5 bases and at J to 15 bases, leaving 11 bases not matched to a gene. CDR3 size: 15 residues. From germline, CDR1 is MNHNS and CDR2 SASEGT. The use of a sample-barcoded 5' primer and a J-beta primer mix characterized a second PCR of about 7 to 12 cycles. TCRdb independently ran MiXCR on the 5' RACE reads; one entry per CDR3 protein. The sample contains around 1,000,000 distinct CDR3 sequences, 20% to 25% of which appear only once. These data were also reused for a study on T cells of mothers and their children. That study adds: RNA was extracted, and all of it went into cDNA synthesis at roughly 1.4 ug per 15 ul. Each child gave some 3 million TCR beta CDR3 reads (each mother, over 8.5 million).

Source material: blood. V gene TRBV6-1 combines with J gene TRBJ1-6; the match to TRBD1 covers 12 bases. The TCR sequence derives from a girl aged 2 to 9 in good health. Here the CDR3 reads CASSIRDRGQCGLHF. The CDR3 nucleotides are TGTGCCAGCAGTATCCGGGACAGGGGGCAATGTGGCCTCCACTTT.